What follows is one T cell receptor beta chain and its context. The data were taken from a study of shared clonotypes between healthy human individuals. The overall study: Two women and a few men aged 18 to 49 served as donors.

TCRdb keeps only in-frame clones here, not all; method: immunoSEQ multiplex PCR. The table has about 2.1 million clones, about 93% seen once. It was CD45RO-negative cells, positively selected for CCR7, that made up naive CD8 cells, with terminally differentiated effector memory CD45RA+ cells excluded. The sequenced sample consisted of naive CD8+ T cells from PBMCs. The sequence was collected from a man in his late teens or twenties in good health. Some clones in this sample may be carry-over from other donors' samples.

CDR3 protein: CASRHSGELFF. The DNA of the CDR3 is TGTGCCAGTCGTCACTCCGGGGAGCTGTTTTTT. The V gene is TRBV7-8, the J gene TRBJ2-2; D remains unclear. V shed 9 bases and J shed 6 bases, with 8 bases lying between them. Germline V gene lookup returns CDR1 SGHVS and CDR2 FQNEAQ. The CDR3 is 11 amino acids.